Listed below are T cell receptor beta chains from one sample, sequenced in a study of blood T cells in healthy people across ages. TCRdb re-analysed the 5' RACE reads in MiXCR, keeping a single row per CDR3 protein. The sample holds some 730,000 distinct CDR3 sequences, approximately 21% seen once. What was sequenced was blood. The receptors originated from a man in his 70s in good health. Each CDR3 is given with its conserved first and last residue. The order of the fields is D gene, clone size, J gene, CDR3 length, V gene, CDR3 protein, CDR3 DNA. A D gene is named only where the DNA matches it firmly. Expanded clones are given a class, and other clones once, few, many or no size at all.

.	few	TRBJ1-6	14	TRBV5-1	CASGVGRENSPLHF	TGCGCCAGCGGTGTCGGACGGGAGAATTCACCCCTCCACTTT
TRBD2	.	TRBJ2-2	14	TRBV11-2	CASRGLVKTGELFF	TGTGCCAGCAGAGGACTAGTAAAAACCGGGGAGCTGTTTTTT
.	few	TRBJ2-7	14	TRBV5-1	CASSFSDGAYEQYF	TGCGCCAGCAGCTTTAGCGACGGAGCCTACGAGCAGTACTTC
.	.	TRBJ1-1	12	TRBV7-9	CASIVINTEAFF	TGTGCCAGCATCGTAATAAACACTGAAGCTTTCTTT
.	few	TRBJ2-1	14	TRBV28	CASSVGGPLDEQFF	TGTGCCAGCAGTGTAGGAGGCCCCTTGGATGAGCAGTTCTTC
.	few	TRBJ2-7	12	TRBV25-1	CASGDKSYEQYF	TGTGCCAGCGGAGACAAGTCCTACGAGCAGTACTTC
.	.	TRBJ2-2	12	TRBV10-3	CAIRPNTGELFF	TGTGCCATCCGGCCGAACACCGGGGAGCTGTTTTTT
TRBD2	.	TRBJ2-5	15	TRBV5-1	CASKRWTSGEETQYF	TGCGCCAGCAAACGTTGGACTAGCGGGGAAGAGACCCAGTACTTC
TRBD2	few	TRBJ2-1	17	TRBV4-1	CASSQEDLAGGPGEQFF	TGCGCCAGCAGCCAAGAAGACCTAGCGGGAGGGCCAGGTGAGCAGTTCTTC
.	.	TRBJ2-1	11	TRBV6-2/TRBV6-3	CASSYGIQQFF	TGTGCCAGCAGTTATGGAATACAACAGTTCTTC
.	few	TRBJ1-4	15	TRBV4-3	CASSQTLVAGEKLFF	TGCGCCAGCAGCCAAACCCTTGTTGCCGGTGAAAAACTGTTTTTT
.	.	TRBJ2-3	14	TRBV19	CASSIAERTDTQYF	TGTGCCAGTAGTATAGCGGAACGCACAGATACGCAGTATTTT
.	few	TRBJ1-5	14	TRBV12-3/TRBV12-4	CASSFWSSNQPQHF	TGTGCCAGCAGTTTTTGGAGTAGCAATCAGCCCCAGCATTTT
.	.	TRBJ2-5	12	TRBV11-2	CASSLGIGTQYF	TGTGCCAGCAGCTTAGGCATAGGGACCCAGTACTTC
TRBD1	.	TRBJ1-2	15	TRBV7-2	CASSFTGERSNGYTF	TGTGCCAGCAGCTTTACAGGGGAGCGCTCGAATGGCTACACCTTC
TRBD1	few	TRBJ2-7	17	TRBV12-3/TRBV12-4	CASSSNYKTGSSDEQYF	TGTGCCAGCAGTTCCAATTACAAGACAGGGAGTTCCGACGAGCAGTACTTC
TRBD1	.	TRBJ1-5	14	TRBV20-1	CSATAGTDNQPQHF	TGCAGTGCTACCGCCGGGACAGATAATCAGCCCCAGCATTTT
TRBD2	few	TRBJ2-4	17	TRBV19	CASSWTSGSTQGYIQYF	TGTGCCAGTAGTTGGACTAGCGGGAGTACTCAAGGATACATTCAGTACTTC
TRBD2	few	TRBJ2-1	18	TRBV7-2	CASSFLAGGRKGNNEQFF	TGTGCCAGCAGCTTTTTAGCGGGGGGGCGTAAGGGAAACAATGAGCAGTTCTTC
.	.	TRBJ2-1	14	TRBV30	CAWNAWTTYNEQFF	TGTGCCTGGAATGCTTGGACAACCTACAATGAGCAGTTCTTC
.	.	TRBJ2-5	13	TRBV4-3	CASSRLQGETQYF	TGCGCCAGCAGTAGGTTGCAGGGAGAGACCCAGTACTTC
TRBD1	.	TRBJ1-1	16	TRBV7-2	CASSLALAGGASEAFF	TGTGCCAGCAGCTTAGCGCTGGCAGGGGGGGCCTCTGAAGCTTTCTTT
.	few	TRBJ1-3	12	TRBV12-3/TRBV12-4	CASSPFRDTIYF	TGTGCCAGCAGTCCCTTTAGAGACACCATATATTTT
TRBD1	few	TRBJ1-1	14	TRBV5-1	CASSMGQENTEAFF	TGCGCCAGCAGCATGGGACAGGAGAACACTGAAGCTTTCTTT
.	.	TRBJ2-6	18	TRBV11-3	CASRTLRTAFSGANVLTF	TGTGCCAGCAGGACCCTTCGGACGGCCTTCTCTGGGGCCAACGTCCTGACTTTC
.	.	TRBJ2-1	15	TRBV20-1	CSARVQLISHNEQFF	TGCAGTGCTAGAGTGCAGCTTATCTCACACAATGAGCAGTTCTTC
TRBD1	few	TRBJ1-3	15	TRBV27	CASSLQGAGGNTIYF	TGTGCCAGCAGTCTTCAGGGGGCAGGTGGAAACACCATATATTTT
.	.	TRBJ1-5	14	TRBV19	CASNLRGPNQPQHF	TGTGCCAGTAACCTGAGGGGTCCCAATCAGCCCCAGCATTTT
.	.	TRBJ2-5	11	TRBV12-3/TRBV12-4	CASRLLREQYF	TGTGCCAGCAGACTCCTGAGGGAGCAGTACTTC
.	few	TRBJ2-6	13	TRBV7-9	CASTIPGANVLTF	TGTGCCAGCACCATCCCGGGGGCCAACGTCCTGACTTTC
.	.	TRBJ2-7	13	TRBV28	CARSPPIPYEQYF	TGTGCCCGCAGTCCCCCAATCCCCTACGAGCAGTACTTC
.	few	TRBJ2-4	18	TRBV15	CATSRTRDISLERNIQYF	TGTGCCACCAGCAGAACCCGGGACATTAGCCTTGAGAGGAACATTCAGTACTTC
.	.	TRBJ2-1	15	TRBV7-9	CASSSRGLREGEQFF	TGTGCCAGCAGCTCCAGGGGACTGCGTGAGGGTGAGCAGTTCTTC
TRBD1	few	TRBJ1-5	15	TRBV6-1	CASSDRQGFNQPQHF	TGTGCCAGCAGTGACCGACAGGGGTTTAATCAGCCCCAGCATTTT
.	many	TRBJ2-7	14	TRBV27	CASSLGQSSYEQYF	TGTGCCAGCAGCTTGGGGCAGAGCTCCTACGAGCAGTACTTC
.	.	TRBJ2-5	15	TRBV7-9	CASSDRDRIQETQYF	TGTGCCAGCAGCGACCGGGACCGAATCCAAGAGACCCAGTACTTC
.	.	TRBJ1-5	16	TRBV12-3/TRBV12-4	CASSLYSGTVNQPQHF	TGTGCCAGCAGTCTATATTCGGGGACTGTGAATCAGCCCCAGCATTTT
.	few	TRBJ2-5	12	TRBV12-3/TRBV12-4	CASRQNEETQYF	TGTGCCAGCAGGCAGAACGAGGAGACCCAGTACTTC
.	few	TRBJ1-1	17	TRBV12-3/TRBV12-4	CASSTRWDITLNTEAFF	TGTGCCAGCAGCACAAGGTGGGACATAACTTTGAACACTGAAGCTTTCTTT
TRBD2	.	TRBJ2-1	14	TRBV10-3	CAINTSGGRNEQFF	TGTGCCATCAATACTAGCGGGGGCCGCAATGAGCAGTTCTTC
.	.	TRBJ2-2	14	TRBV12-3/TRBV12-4	CASSLAGFTGELFF	TGTGCCAGCAGTTTAGCAGGGTTCACCGGGGAGCTGTTTTTT
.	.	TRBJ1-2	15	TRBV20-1	CSAGGSGTTNYGYTF	TGCAGTGCTGGGGGGTCCGGGACAACTAACTATGGCTACACCTTC
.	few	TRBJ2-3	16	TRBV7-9	CASSLAGGVGTDTQYF	TGTGCCAGCAGCTTAGCTGGGGGAGTGGGCACAGATACGCAGTATTTT
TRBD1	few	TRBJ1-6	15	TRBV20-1	CSASDGQGANSPLHF	TGCAGTGCTAGTGACGGACAGGGAGCTAATTCACCCCTCCACTTT
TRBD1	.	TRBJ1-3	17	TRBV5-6	CASSGRTGRWSGNTIYF	TGTGCCAGCAGCGGCCGGACAGGGAGATGGTCTGGAAACACCATATATTTT
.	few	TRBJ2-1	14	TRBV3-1	CASSPQRQAPEQFF	TGTGCCAGCAGCCCACAAAGACAGGCACCCGAGCAGTTCTTC
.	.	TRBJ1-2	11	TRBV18	CASSPVLEYTF	TGTGCCAGCTCACCAGTCCTGGAGTACACCTTC
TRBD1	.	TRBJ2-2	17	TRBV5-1	CASSLVGDSQTSGELFF	TGCGCCAGCAGCTTGGTAGGGGACAGCCAAACAAGCGGGGAGCTGTTTTTT
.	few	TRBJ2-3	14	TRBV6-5	CASSYSRVPDTQYF	TGTGCCAGCAGTTACTCGCGGGTTCCAGATACGCAGTATTTT
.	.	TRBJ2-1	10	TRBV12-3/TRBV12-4	CASGWREQFF	TGTGCCAGCGGGTGGCGGGAGCAGTTCTTC
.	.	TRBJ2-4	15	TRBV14	CASSLGAEGANIQYF	TGTGCCAGCAGCCTCGGGGCGGAGGGTGCGAACATTCAGTACTTC